The next 22 T cell receptor beta chains were all read from a single sample in a study of blood T cell repertoires in COVID-19. Some clones are missing from TCRdb's copy, which holds only in-frame ones; the method was immunoSEQ multiplex PCR. The sample has about 89,000 clones; roughly 90% are singletons. Sequencing used peripheral blood. These receptors came from a human donor with active COVID-19. The donor label of this sample is uncertain.

The J gene is TRBJ1-2, the V gene TRBV6-5; TRBD1 matches 9 bases. The V gene end was trimmed by 5 bases and the J gene end by 5 bases; junction bases not matched to a gene: 3. CDR3 length equals 13 residues. The germline CDR1 and CDR2 sequences are MNHEY and SVGAGI. The CDR3 loop is CASSTGGRYGYTF. The DNA of the CDR3 is TGTGCCAGCAGTACAGGGGGCCGTTATGGCTACACCTTC.

This sequence joins TRBV28 and TRBJ2-7; no reliable D call. CDR1 is MDHEN, CDR2 SYDVKM, per germline. The CDR3 length is 15 residues. Trimming stripped 2 bases from V and 6 bases from J, with 17 bases between. CDR3 region: CASSLARVLGGEQYF. The CDR3 nucleotides are TGTGCCAGCAGTTTAGCCCGGGTCTTAGGCGGCGAGCAGTACTTC.

This chain links TRBV5-1 with TRBJ2-7; TRBD2 agrees at 9 bases. The V and J ends lost 0 bases and 11 bases, in that order; junction bases with no gene match: 3. The CDR3 length is 12 residues. The germline V gene encodes CDR1 SGHRS and CDR2 YFSETQ. CDR3 coding DNA: TGCGCCAGCAGCTTGGGAAGCGGGGGGAAGTACTTC. Amino acid sequence: CASSLGSGGKYF.

V and J are TRBV5-6 and TRBJ2-1, with a possible D match to TRBD2 (6 bases). CDR3 size: 14 residues. The germline gives CDR1 SGHDT, CDR2 YYEEEE. Trimming took 4 bases from V and 4 from J, leaving 12 bases between them. Here the CDR3 reads CASSGGTEYNEQFF. In DNA, the CDR3 is TGTGCCAGCAGCGGGGGGACCGAATACAATGAGCAGTTCTTC.

This rearrangement joins TRBV28 to TRBJ1-5, with a tentative D call TRBD1 (5 bases). Per germline, CDR1 MDHEN and CDR2 SYDVKM. The V gene lost 7 bases and the J gene lost 3 bases, with 10 bases spanning the gap. This CDR3 region has 13 residues. Here the CDR3 DNA reads TGTGCCAGCACTCGGGGGTTCAATCAGCCCCAGCATTTT. Its protein is CASTRGFNQPQHF.

This clone has a single count. The chain uses TRBV7-8 and TRBJ1-1; D gene unclear. Trimming took 2 bases from V and 1 from J, leaving 5 bases between them. In germline, CDR1 is SGHVS, CDR2 FQNEAQ. The CDR3 runs 13 residues. The CDR3: CASSLKQNTEAFF. CDR3 DNA: TGTGCCAGCAGCTTAAAGCAGAACACTGAAGCTTTCTTT. Variable domain in full (rest from reference TRBV7-8 and TRBJ1-1): GAGVSQSPRYKVAKRGQDVALRCDPISGHVSLFWYQQALGQGPEFLTYFQNEAQLDKSGLPSDRFFAERPEGSVSTLKIQRTQQEDSAVYLCASSLKQNTEAFFGQGTRLTVV.

The chain couples TRBV28 to TRBJ1-2; D is undetermined. V was trimmed by 6 bases and J by 4 bases, leaving 12 bases between them. The CDR3 consists of 13 residues. CDR1 MDHEN and CDR2 SYDVKM come from the germline V gene. Here the CDR3 DNA reads TGTGCCAGCAGAATACAGTCCGGCTATGGCTACACCTTC. Encoded protein: CASRIQSGYGYTF.

The genes are TRBV2 and TRBJ2-5, with 7 bases matching TRBD2. From germline, CDR1 is SNHLY and CDR2 FYNNEI. The CDR3 sequence is 17 residues long. The V segment lost 10 bases and the J segment 2 bases; nucleotides outside the gene matches: 19. CDR3: CATLGRGVSNVQETQYF. In nucleotides, the CDR3 is TGTGCCACCTTGGGACGGGGGGTCTCTAACGTACAAGAGACCCAGTACTTC.

The chain carries TRBV7-9 and TRBJ1-1, with 9 positions matching TRBD1. This CDR3 region has 15 residues. Germline-derived CDR1 and CDR2 are SEHNR and FQNEAQ (reference sequence). V lost 3 bases to trimming and J lost 4 bases; unmatched junction nucleotides: 6. CDR3 DNA sequence: TGTGCCAGCAGCTTTTTACAGGGGGCGATCACTGAAGCTTTCTTT. Amino acids: CASSFLQGAITEAFF.

The chain couples TRBV27 to TRBJ1-5, with TRBD1 identical over 10 bases. J was trimmed by 7 bases and V by 3 bases; bases with no gene match: 12. Germline CDR1 is MNHEY and CDR2 is SMNVEV (reference sequence). CDR3 size: 17 residues. This CDR3 is CASSFVTGTGVGQPQHF. The CDR3 DNA is TGTGCCAGCAGTTTTGTGACCGGGACAGGGGTGGGCCAGCCCCAGCATTTT.

The V and J genes are TRBV29-1 and TRBJ1-2; the match to TRBD1 covers 8 bases. Losses at the gene ends were 5 bases for V and 4 bases for J; bases not matched to a gene: 3. Germline V CDR1 and CDR2: SQVTM, ANQGSEA. This CDR3 region has 12 residues. CDR3 residues: CSVRTGSYGYTF. The CDR3 DNA reads as TGCAGCGTTAGGACAGGGAGCTATGGCTACACCTTC.

The chain employs TRBV24-1 and TRBJ1-3; perhaps TRBD1 as D (6 bases). V lost 4 bases to trimming and J lost 3 bases, with 6 bases between them. This CDR3 is built from 13 residues. The germline CDR1 and CDR2 sequences are KGHDR and SFDVKD. The CDR3 DNA reads as TGTGCCACCAGTGAAGGGGGTGGAAACACCATATATTTT. Its translation is CATSEGGGNTIYF.

The genes are TRBV5-1 and TRBJ1-2, with D perhaps TRBD1 (5 bases). Trimming removed 0 bases from V and 6 bases from J, with 15 bases in between. The CDR3 consists of 15 residues. Germline V gene sequence: CDR1 SGHRS, CDR2 YFSETQ. The CDR3 loop reads CASSLAPGHSDGYTF. The CDR3 DNA sequence: TGCGCCAGCAGCTTGGCCCCTGGACATTCCGATGGCTACACCTTC.

V is TRBV5-1 and J is TRBJ2-1, with 12 bases identical to TRBD2. The CDR3 runs 15 residues. J gave up 4 bases and V 6 bases, and 5 bases lay outside the gene matches. From germline, CDR1 is SGHRS and CDR2 YFSETQ. The CDR3: CASTLAGGNYNEQFF. The CDR3 bases are TGCGCCAGCACCCTAGCGGGGGGGAATTACAATGAGCAGTTCTTC.

The chain combines TRBV18 with TRBJ2-5; 11 bases are shared with TRBD2. The V segment lost 4 bases and the J segment 2 bases; nucleotides outside the gene matches: 9. The CDR3 extends over 17 amino acids. Germline CDR1 and CDR2: KGHSH and LQKENI. The CDR3 bases are TGTGCCAGCTCACGACTCCTCCCTAGCGGGGGGCAAGAGACCCAGTACTTC. Translating it yields CASSRLLPSGGQETQYF.

The DNA of the CDR3 is TGTGCCAGCAGCCCTACCGGACTAGCGCAGCAGTTCTTC. This sequence encodes CASSPTGLAQQFF. The chain links TRBV11-3 to TRBJ2-1, with TRBD2 matching 9 bases. J gave up 11 bases and V 5 bases, and 7 bases lay outside the gene matches. Germline values: CDR1 SGHNT, CDR2 YENEEA. There are 13 residues in the CDR3.

The chain links TRBV5-1 to TRBJ1-2, with D perhaps TRBD1 (5 bases). The germline CDR1 and CDR2 sequences are SGHRS and YFSETQ. Trimming removed 4 bases at V and 2 bases at J, with 12 bases between. The CDR3 contains 14 residues. In nucleotides, the CDR3 is TGCGCCAGCAGCCTTACCCCAGGGAACTATGGCTACACCTTC. This translates into CASSLTPGNYGYTF.

This clone was seen once. The rearrangement joins TRBV5-4 to TRBJ2-7, with 7 bases aligning to TRBD1. CDR1 is SGHNT, CDR2 YYREEE, per germline (reference sequence). The CDR3 extends over 15 amino acids. V was pared by 7 bases and J by 2 bases, with 12 bases of the junction left unmatched. The CDR3 sequence: CASVSLRDSPYEQYF. CDR3 in DNA: TGTGCCAGCGTATCACTCCGGGACAGCCCCTACGAGCAGTACTTC. The whole variable domain, filled in from reference TRBV5-4 and TRBJ2-7, reads ETGVTQSPTHLIKTRGQQVTLRCSSQSGHNTVSWYQQALGQGPQFIFQYYREEENGRGNFPPRFSGLQFPNYSSELNVNALELDDSALYLCASVSLRDSPYEQYFGPGTRLTVT.

V is TRBV11-2 and J is TRBJ1-4; D not certain. V was pared by 6 bases and J by 3 bases, with 14 bases between. CDR1 and CDR2 from the germline V gene are SGHAT and FQNNGV. CDR3 length: 15 amino acids. The CDR3 sequence is CASRNDWSANEKLFF. Written as DNA, the CDR3 is TGTGCCAGCAGAAACGACTGGTCGGCTAATGAAAAACTGTTTTTT.

This clone was picked up one time. V gene TRBV7-8 combines with J gene TRBJ1-2, with D hard to call. Deletions cut 3 bases from V and 2 bases from J, with 16 bases between. Germline V lookup: CDR1 SGHVS, CDR2 FQNEAQ. This CDR3 spans 16 amino acids. The DNA of the CDR3 is TGTGCCAGCAGCTTGAGGGCCCAAAAGATGAACTATGGCTACACCTTC. Its protein product is CASSLRAQKMNYGYTF.

The gene calls are TRBV28 and TRBJ2-5; 9 nucleotides match TRBD1. Germline values: CDR1 MDHEN, CDR2 SYDVKM. The CDR3 contains 15 residues. The V and J ends lost 3 bases and 5 bases, in that order; junction bases with no gene match: 7. CDR3 sequence reads: CASSFSDRGWETQYF. In DNA, the CDR3 is TGTGCCAGCAGTTTCTCGGACAGGGGATGGGAGACCCAGTACTTC.

This clone came up once. The chain carries TRBV5-1 and TRBJ2-6, with a tentative D call TRBD2 (6 bases). The V and J ends lost 0 bases and 4 bases respectively, with 8 bases between them. This CDR3 contains 15 residues. Per the germline V gene, CDR1 is SGHRS and CDR2 is YFSETQ. DNA for the CDR3: TGCGCCAGCAGCTTGGGCGGGGTCGGGGCCAACGTCCTGACTTTC. Translation: CASSLGGVGANVLTF.